Below, one TCR beta chain is given with its context. This record comes from a study of blood T cell repertoires in COVID-19. Libraries were prepared by immunoSEQ multiplex PCR; TCRdb keeps only in-frame clonotypes and omits some of them. The sample holds about 340,000 clones, around nine tenths seen once. CDR1 SGHAT and CDR2 FQNNGV come from the germline V gene. J lost 4 bases, V lost 4 bases, and 6 bases had no gene match. CDR3 size: 14 residues. Enrolled during active infection, Seattle patients were then followed longitudinally. The receptor was isolated from a woman between 70 and 85 years old with COVID-19, enrolled during active disease. Material for sequencing was peripheral blood. The chain uses TRBV11-2 and TRBJ1-2, with 7 bases identical to TRBD1. The CDR3 sequence: CASSSLGQFYGYTF. The CDR3 DNA reads as TGTGCCAGCAGCTCCTTGGGACAGTTCTATGGCTACACCTTC.